Listed below are T cell receptor beta chains from one sample, sequenced in a study of CD8+ T cells in alopecia areata. Produced via immunoSEQ multiplex PCR; TCRdb's table is partial and in-frame only. The sample contains about 180,000 clones, roughly 60% of which appear only once. The sequenced sample was CD4+ T cells sorted from blood, obtained between weeks 55 and 65, from a patient treated with tofacitinib. The receptor set was obtained from a human donor with alopecia areata. The CDR3 runs from the conserved cysteine through the conserved F or W. D genes are given only for firm matches. Not every row has a clone size; where given, it reads once, few, many or a size class.

d_gene: .; v_gene: TRBV5-1; j_gene: TRBJ1-2; len: 15; abundance: .; CDR3nt: TGCGCCAGCAGCTTACGGGGCGATCGTAACTATGGCTACACCTTC; CDR3aa: CASSLRGDRNYGYTF
d_gene: TRBD1; v_gene: TRBV27; j_gene: TRBJ1-4; len: 14; abundance: .; CDR3nt: TGTGCCAGCAGTGGGGACAGGGCTAATGAAAAACTGTTTTTT; CDR3aa: CASSGDRANEKLFF
d_gene: TRBD1; v_gene: TRBV25-1; j_gene: TRBJ2-2; len: 15; abundance: .; CDR3nt: TGTGCCAGCACCGACAGGGGGAGGAACGTAGGGGAGCTGTTTTTT; CDR3aa: CASTDRGRNVGELFF
d_gene: .; v_gene: TRBV30; j_gene: TRBJ1-2; len: 12; abundance: .; CDR3nt: TGTGCCTGCCAGGGAAGTCCGTATGGCTACACCTTC; CDR3aa: CACQGSPYGYTF
d_gene: TRBD2; v_gene: TRBV5-1; j_gene: TRBJ2-5; len: 16; abundance: .; CDR3nt: TGCGCCAGCAGCTTTCTAGCGGGGGGCCCTCAAGAGACCCAGTACTTC; CDR3aa: CASSFLAGGPQETQYF
d_gene: TRBD2; v_gene: TRBV5-6; j_gene: TRBJ2-3; len: 15; abundance: .; CDR3nt: TGTGCCAGCAGCGAAGGACTAGGTTTCACAGATACGCAGTATTTT; CDR3aa: CASSEGLGFTDTQYF
d_gene: TRBD1; v_gene: TRBV6-5; j_gene: TRBJ1-4; len: 13; abundance: few; CDR3nt: TGTGCCAGCAGCCGGGACAGTAGGGAAAAACTGTTTTTT; CDR3aa: CASSRDSREKLFF
d_gene: .; v_gene: TRBV7-9; j_gene: TRBJ2-7; len: 13; abundance: .; CDR3nt: TGTGCCAGCAGCATCAAGGGCTCCTACGAGCAGTACTTC; CDR3aa: CASSIKGSYEQYF
d_gene: .; v_gene: TRBV29-1; j_gene: TRBJ2-7; len: 14; abundance: few; CDR3nt: TGCAGCGTTGGAGGGACCGGGTCGTCCTACGAGCAGTACTTC; CDR3aa: CSVGGTGSSYEQYF
d_gene: .; v_gene: TRBV7-8; j_gene: TRBJ2-7; len: 15; abundance: .; CDR3nt: TGTGCCAGCAGACGATACGGGGTGAGGAGCTACGAGCAGTACTTC; CDR3aa: CASRRYGVRSYEQYF
d_gene: .; v_gene: TRBV6-1; j_gene: TRBJ1-2; len: 13; abundance: .; CDR3nt: TGTGCCAGCGCACAGGGCATTAACTATGGCTACACCTTC; CDR3aa: CASAQGINYGYTF
d_gene: .; v_gene: TRBV20-1; j_gene: TRBJ1-4; len: 10; abundance: few; CDR3nt: TGCAGTGCCCCTCTTGAAAAACTGTTTTTT; CDR3aa: CSAPLEKLFF
d_gene: TRBD2; v_gene: TRBV5-1; j_gene: TRBJ2-1; len: 14; abundance: .; CDR3nt: TGCGCCAGCTATCGTGGCGGGGGGGCTGATGAGCAGTTCTTC; CDR3aa: CASYRGGGADEQFF
d_gene: TRBD2; v_gene: TRBV7-9; j_gene: TRBJ2-1; len: 15; abundance: .; CDR3nt: TGTGCCAGCAGCGCGTCCAGCGGGGGGGCCAATGAGCAGTTCTTC; CDR3aa: CASSASSGGANEQFF
d_gene: .; v_gene: TRBV15; j_gene: TRBJ2-5; len: 12; abundance: .; CDR3nt: TGTGCCACCAGCAGAGATCAGGAGACCCAGTACTTC; CDR3aa: CATSRDQETQYF
d_gene: .; v_gene: TRBV29-1; j_gene: TRBJ1-1; len: 11; abundance: few; CDR3nt: TGCAGCGTTGCTGGGGCCACTGAAGCTTTCTTT; CDR3aa: CSVAGATEAFF
d_gene: .; v_gene: TRBV2; j_gene: TRBJ2-5; len: 14; abundance: .; CDR3nt: TGTGCCAGCAGTGGAGGGACGGTATGGGAGACCCAGTACTTC; CDR3aa: CASSGGTVWETQYF
d_gene: .; v_gene: TRBV30; j_gene: TRBJ2-3; len: 12; abundance: few; CDR3nt: TGTGCCTGGAGTAACAGTCGGGATACGCAGTATTTT; CDR3aa: CAWSNSRDTQYF
d_gene: TRBD1; v_gene: TRBV6-5; j_gene: TRBJ1-2; len: 14; abundance: .; CDR3nt: TGTGCCAGCAGCCCAAGGGGCAGGGGGATTGGCTACACCTTC; CDR3aa: CASSPRGRGIGYTF
d_gene: .; v_gene: TRBV15; j_gene: TRBJ2-5; len: 14; abundance: .; CDR3nt: TGTGCCACCAGCAGAGACGTGTTACAAGAGACCCAGTACTTC; CDR3aa: CATSRDVLQETQYF
d_gene: .; v_gene: TRBV6-5; j_gene: TRBJ1-1; len: 13; abundance: once; CDR3nt: TGTGCCAGCAGTCCACCCCGGGCGATCGAAGCTTTCTTT; CDR3aa: CASSPPRAIEAFF
d_gene: .; v_gene: TRBV4-1; j_gene: TRBJ2-2; len: 14; abundance: .; CDR3nt: TGCGCCAGCAGCCAAGGGGGGTACACCGGGGAGCTGTTTTTT; CDR3aa: CASSQGGYTGELFF
d_gene: .; v_gene: TRBV6-5; j_gene: TRBJ1-2; len: 13; abundance: .; CDR3nt: TGTGCCAGCAAGGACAGTCTTAACTATGGCTACACCTTC; CDR3aa: CASKDSLNYGYTF
d_gene: .; v_gene: TRBV6-5; j_gene: TRBJ2-7; len: 13; abundance: few; CDR3nt: TGTGCCAGCAGTTACTTGAGGGGCTACGAGCAGTACTTC; CDR3aa: CASSYLRGYEQYF
d_gene: .; v_gene: TRBV7-9; j_gene: TRBJ1-3; len: 15; abundance: once; CDR3nt: TGTGCCAGCAGCTCGGCGAAGGGGGCTGGAAACACCATATATTTT; CDR3aa: CASSSAKGAGNTIYF
d_gene: .; v_gene: TRBV6-6; j_gene: TRBJ1-2; len: 13; abundance: .; CDR3nt: TGTGCCAGCAGTTACGGGAATAACTATGGCTACACCTTC; CDR3aa: CASSYGNNYGYTF
d_gene: .; v_gene: TRBV29-1; j_gene: TRBJ2-3; len: 14; abundance: .; CDR3nt: TGCAGCGTAATGTTGACAGCTTTCTCAGATACGCAGTATTTT; CDR3aa: CSVMLTAFSDTQYF
d_gene: .; v_gene: TRBV20-1; j_gene: TRBJ1-1; len: 10; abundance: .; CDR3nt: TGCAGTGCTCCAAGGGAGGGAGCTTTCTTT; CDR3aa: CSAPREGAFF
d_gene: TRBD1; v_gene: TRBV4-1; j_gene: TRBJ2-7; len: 15; abundance: .; CDR3nt: TGCGCCAGCAGCCAATGGCGGGACAGGGGGTACGAGCAGTACTTC; CDR3aa: CASSQWRDRGYEQYF
d_gene: .; v_gene: TRBV6-5; j_gene: TRBJ2-6; len: 14; abundance: .; CDR3nt: TGTGCCAGCAGTTACGTCTCTGGGGCCAACGTCCTGACTTTC; CDR3aa: CASSYVSGANVLTF
d_gene: .; v_gene: TRBV5-6; j_gene: TRBJ1-5; len: 14; abundance: few; CDR3nt: TGTGCCAGCAGCATTCAGGGACCGGGTCAGCCCCAGCATTTT; CDR3aa: CASSIQGPGQPQHF
d_gene: .; v_gene: TRBV11-1; j_gene: TRBJ2-7; len: 15; abundance: .; CDR3nt: TGTGCCAGCAGCGTATCGGGTGGACCTCCGGTCGAGCAGTACTTC; CDR3aa: CASSVSGGPPVEQYF
d_gene: .; v_gene: TRBV10-3; j_gene: TRBJ1-1; len: 13; abundance: few; CDR3nt: TGTGCCATCAGGACGGACCCGAACACTGAAGCTTTCTTT; CDR3aa: CAIRTDPNTEAFF
d_gene: TRBD1; v_gene: TRBV5-1; j_gene: TRBJ2-1; len: 15; abundance: .; CDR3nt: TGCGCCAGCAGCCCACTGACAGGGGCAATGGGTGAGCAGTTCTTC; CDR3aa: CASSPLTGAMGEQFF
d_gene: TRBD1; v_gene: TRBV4-1; j_gene: TRBJ1-1; len: 14; abundance: .; CDR3nt: TGCGCCAGCAGCCAGATTGGACAGGGGACATCAGCTTTCTTT; CDR3aa: CASSQIGQGTSAFF